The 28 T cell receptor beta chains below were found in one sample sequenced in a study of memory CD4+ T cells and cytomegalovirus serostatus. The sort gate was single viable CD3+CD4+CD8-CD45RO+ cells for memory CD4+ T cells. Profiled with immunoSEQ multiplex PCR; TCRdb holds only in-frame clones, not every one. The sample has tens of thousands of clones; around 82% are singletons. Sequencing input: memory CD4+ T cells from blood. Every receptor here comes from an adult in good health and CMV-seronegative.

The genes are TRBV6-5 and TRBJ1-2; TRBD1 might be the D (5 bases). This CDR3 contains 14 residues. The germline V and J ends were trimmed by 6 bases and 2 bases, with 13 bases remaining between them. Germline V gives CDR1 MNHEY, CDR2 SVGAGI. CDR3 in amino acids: CASRRDGLNYGYTF. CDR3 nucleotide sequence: TGTGCCAGCAGAAGGGACGGACTAAACTATGGCTACACCTTC.

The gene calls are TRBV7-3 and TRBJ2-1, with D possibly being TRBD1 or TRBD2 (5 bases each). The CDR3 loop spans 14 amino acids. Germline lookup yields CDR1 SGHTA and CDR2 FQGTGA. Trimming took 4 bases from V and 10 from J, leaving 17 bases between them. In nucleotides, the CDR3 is TGTGCCAGCAGCTCTACCGGGGCCCGAAGAGAGCAGTTCTTC. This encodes CASSSTGARREQFF.

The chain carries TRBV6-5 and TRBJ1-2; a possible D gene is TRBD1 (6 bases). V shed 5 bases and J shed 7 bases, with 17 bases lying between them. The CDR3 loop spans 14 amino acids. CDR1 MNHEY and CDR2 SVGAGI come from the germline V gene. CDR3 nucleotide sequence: TGTGCCAGCAGTCCTCCGACGGGGGCCATTGGCTACACCTTC. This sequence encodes CASSPPTGAIGYTF.

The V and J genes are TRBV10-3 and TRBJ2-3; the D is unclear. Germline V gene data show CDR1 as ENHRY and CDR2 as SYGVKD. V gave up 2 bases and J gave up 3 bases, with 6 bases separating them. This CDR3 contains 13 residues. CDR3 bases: TGTGCCATCAGTGAGCGCCAGACAGATACGCAGTATTTT. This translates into CAISERQTDTQYF.

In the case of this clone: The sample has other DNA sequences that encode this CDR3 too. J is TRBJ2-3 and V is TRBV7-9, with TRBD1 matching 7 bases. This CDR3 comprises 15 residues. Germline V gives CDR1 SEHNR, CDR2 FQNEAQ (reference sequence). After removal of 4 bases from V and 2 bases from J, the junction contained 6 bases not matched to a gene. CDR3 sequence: CASSYPGQLTDTQYF. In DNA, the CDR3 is TGTGCCAGCAGCTATCCGGGACAGCTCACAGATACGCAGTATTTT.

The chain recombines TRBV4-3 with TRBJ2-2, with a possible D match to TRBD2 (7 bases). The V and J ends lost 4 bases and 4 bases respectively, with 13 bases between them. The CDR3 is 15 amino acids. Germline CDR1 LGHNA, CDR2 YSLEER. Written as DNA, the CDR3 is TGCGCCAGCAGCCCCGTGGGGGGGCGCACCGGGGAGCTGTTTTTT. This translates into CASSPVGGRTGELFF.

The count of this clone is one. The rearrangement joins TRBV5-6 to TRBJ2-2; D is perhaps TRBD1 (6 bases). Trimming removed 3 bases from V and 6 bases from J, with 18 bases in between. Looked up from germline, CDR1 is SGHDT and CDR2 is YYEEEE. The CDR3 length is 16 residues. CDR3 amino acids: CASSSDRTLFAGELFF. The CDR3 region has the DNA TGTGCCAGCAGCTCAGACAGGACACTATTTGCCGGGGAGCTGTTTTTT. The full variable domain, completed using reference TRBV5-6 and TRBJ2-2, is DAGVTQSPTHLIKTRGQQVTLRCSPKSGHDTVSWYQQALGQGPQFIFQYYEEEERQRGNFPDRFSGHQFPNYSSELNVNALLLGDSALYLCASSSDRTLFAGELFFGEGSRLTVL.

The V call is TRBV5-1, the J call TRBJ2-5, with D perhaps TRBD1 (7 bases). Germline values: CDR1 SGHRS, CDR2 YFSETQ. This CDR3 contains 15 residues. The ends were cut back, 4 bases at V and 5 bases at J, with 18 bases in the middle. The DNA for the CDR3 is TGCGCCAGCAGCATACGGACAGGCGGAGGGGAGACCCAGTACTTC. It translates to CASSIRTGGGETQYF.

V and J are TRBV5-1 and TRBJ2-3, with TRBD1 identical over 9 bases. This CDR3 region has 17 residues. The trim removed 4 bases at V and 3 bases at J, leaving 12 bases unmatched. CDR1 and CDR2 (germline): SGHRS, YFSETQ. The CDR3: CASSPTGTGMGTDTQYF. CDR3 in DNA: TGCGCCAGCAGCCCCACCGGGACAGGGATGGGAACAGATACGCAGTATTTT.

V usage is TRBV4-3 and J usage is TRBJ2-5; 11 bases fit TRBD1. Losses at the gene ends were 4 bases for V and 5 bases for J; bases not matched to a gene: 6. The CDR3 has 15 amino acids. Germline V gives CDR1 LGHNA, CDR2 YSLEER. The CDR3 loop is CASSLQGQGAETQYF. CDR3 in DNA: TGCGCCAGCAGCCTCCAAGGACAGGGGGCGGAGACCCAGTACTTC.

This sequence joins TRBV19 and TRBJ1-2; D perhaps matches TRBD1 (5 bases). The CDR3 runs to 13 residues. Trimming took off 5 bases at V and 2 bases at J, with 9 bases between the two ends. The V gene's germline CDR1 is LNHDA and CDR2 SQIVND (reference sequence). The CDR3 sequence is CASSGTRNYGYTF. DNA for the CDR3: TGTGCCAGTAGTGGGACCCGAAACTATGGCTACACCTTC.

CDR3 in amino acids: CASSLVDRGNQETQYF. DNA for the CDR3: TGTGCCAGCAGCTTAGTCGACAGGGGGAACCAAGAGACCCAGTACTTC. The gene calls are TRBV7-2 and TRBJ2-5; 9 bases align to TRBD1. The CDR3 is 16 amino acids. With V trimmed by 1 base and J by 0 bases, 3 bases remained unmatched. Germline V gene lookup returns CDR1 SGHTA and CDR2 FQGNSA. The full variable domain, with the rest looked up from reference TRBV7-2 and TRBJ2-5, is GAGVSQSPSNKVTEKGKDVELRCDPISGHTALYWYRQSLGQGLEFLIYFQGNSAPDKSGLPSDRFSAERTGGSVSTLTIQRTQQEDSAVYLCASSLVDRGNQETQYFGPGTRLLVL.

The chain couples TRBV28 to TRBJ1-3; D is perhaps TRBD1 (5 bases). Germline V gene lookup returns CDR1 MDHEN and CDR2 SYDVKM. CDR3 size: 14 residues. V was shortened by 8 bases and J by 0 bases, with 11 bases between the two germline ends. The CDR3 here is CASWDGNSGNTIYF. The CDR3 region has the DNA TGTGCCAGCTGGGACGGCAACTCTGGAAACACCATATATTTT.

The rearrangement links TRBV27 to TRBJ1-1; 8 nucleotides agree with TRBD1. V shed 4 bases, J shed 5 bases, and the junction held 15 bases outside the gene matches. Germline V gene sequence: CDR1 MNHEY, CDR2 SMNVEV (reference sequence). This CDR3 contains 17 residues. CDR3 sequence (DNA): TGTGCCAGCAGTTCGATTCTCGTGACAGGGGTATGGACTGAAGCTTTCTTT. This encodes CASSSILVTGVWTEAFF.

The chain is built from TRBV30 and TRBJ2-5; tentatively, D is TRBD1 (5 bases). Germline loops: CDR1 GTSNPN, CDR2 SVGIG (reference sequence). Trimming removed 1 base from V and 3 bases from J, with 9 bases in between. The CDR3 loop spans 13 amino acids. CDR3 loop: CAWSGQFKETQYF. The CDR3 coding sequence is TGTGCCTGGAGTGGACAGTTTAAAGAGACCCAGTACTTC.

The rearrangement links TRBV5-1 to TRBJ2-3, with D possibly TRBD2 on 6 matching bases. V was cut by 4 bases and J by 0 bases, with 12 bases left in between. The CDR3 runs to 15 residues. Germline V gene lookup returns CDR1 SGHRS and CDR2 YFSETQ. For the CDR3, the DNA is TGCGCCAGCAGCGGGGCGGGGTCCAGCACAGATACGCAGTATTTT. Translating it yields CASSGAGSSTDTQYF.

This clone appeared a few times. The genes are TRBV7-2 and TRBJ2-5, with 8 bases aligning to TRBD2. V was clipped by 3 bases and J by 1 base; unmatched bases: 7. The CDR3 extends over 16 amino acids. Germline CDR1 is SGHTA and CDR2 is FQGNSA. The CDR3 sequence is CASSFWAGGGQETQYF. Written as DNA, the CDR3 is TGTGCCAGCAGCTTTTGGGCGGGGGGCGGCCAAGAGACCCAGTACTTC. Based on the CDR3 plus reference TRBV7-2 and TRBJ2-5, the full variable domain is GAGVSQSPSNKVTEKGKDVELRCDPISGHTALYWYRQSLGQGLEFLIYFQGNSAPDKSGLPSDRFSAERTGGSVSTLTIQRTQQEDSAVYLCASSFWAGGGQETQYFGPGTRLLVL.

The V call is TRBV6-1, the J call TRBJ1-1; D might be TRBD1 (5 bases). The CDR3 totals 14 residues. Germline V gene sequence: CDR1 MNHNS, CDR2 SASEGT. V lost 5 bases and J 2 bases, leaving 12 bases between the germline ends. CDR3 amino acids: CASSLRGGNTEAFF. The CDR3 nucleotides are TGTGCCAGCAGTCTGCGGGGGGGAAACACTGAAGCTTTCTTT.

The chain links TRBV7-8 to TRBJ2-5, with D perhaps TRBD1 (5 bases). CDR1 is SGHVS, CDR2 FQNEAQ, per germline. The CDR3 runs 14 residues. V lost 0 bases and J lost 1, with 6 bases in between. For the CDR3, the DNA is TGTGCCAGCAGCTTAGCGGGGCTCCAAGAGACCCAGTACTTC. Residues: CASSLAGLQETQYF.

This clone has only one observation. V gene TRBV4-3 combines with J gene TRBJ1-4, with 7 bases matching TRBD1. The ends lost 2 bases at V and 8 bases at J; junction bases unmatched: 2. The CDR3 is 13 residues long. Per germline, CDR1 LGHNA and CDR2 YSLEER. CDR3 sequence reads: CASSQKQGEKLFF. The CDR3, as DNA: TGCGCCAGCAGCCAAAAACAGGGGGAAAAACTGTTTTTT.

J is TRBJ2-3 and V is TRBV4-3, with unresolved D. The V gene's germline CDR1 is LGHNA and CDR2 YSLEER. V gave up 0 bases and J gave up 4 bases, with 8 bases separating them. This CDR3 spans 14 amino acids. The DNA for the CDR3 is TGCGCCAGCAGCCAAGATATCCAGCCAGATACGCAGTATTTT. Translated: CASSQDIQPDTQYF.

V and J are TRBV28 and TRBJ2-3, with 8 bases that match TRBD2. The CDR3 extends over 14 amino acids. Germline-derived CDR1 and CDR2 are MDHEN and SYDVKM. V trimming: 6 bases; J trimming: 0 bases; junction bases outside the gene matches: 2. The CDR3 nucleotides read TGTGCCAGCAGGCCGGGGGGGAGCACAGATACGCAGTATTTT. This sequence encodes CASRPGGSTDTQYF.

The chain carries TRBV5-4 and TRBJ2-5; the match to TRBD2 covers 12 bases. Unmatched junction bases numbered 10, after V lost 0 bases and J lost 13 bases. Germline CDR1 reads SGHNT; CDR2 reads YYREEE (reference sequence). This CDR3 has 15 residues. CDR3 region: CASSLDRTSGESWYF. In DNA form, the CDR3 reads TGTGCCAGCAGCTTGGACAGGACTAGCGGGGAGTCATGGTACTTC.

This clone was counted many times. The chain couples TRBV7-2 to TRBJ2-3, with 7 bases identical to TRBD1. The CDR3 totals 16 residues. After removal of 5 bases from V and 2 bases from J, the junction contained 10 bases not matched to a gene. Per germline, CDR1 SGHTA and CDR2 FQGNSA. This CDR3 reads CASSPRQGGDTDTQYF. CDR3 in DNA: TGTGCCAGCAGCCCGAGACAGGGTGGGGACACAGATACGCAGTATTTT.

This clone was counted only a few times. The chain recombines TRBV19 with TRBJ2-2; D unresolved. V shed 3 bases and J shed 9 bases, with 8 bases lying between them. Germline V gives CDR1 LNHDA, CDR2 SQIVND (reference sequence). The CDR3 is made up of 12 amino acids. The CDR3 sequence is CASSMSARELFF. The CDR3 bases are TGTGCCAGTAGTATGTCCGCCCGGGAGCTGTTTTTT.

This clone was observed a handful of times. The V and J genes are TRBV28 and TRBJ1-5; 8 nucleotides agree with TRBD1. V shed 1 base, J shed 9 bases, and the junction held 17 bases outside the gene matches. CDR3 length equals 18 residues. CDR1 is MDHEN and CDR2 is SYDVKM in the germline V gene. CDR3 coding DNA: TGTGCCAGCAGTTTATTTCTCGGGGCAGGACAGGGAGTGCGGCCCCAGCATTTT. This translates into CASSLFLGAGQGVRPQHF.

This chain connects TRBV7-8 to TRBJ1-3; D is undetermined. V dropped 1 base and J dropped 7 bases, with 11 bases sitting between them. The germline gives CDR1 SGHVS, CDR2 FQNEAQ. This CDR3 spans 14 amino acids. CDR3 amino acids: CASSLVREGNTIYF. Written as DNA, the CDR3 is TGTGCCAGCAGCTTAGTTCGGGAAGGGAACACCATATATTTT.

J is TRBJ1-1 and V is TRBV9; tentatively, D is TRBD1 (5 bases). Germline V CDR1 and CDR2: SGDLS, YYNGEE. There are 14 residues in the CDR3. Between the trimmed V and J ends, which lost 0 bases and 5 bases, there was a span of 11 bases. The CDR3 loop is CASSVAGTSTEAFF. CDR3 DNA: TGTGCCAGCAGCGTAGCGGGGACTAGTACTGAAGCTTTCTTT. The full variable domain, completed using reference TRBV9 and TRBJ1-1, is DSGVTQTPKHLITATGQRVTLRCSPRSGDLSVYWYQQSLDQGLQFLIQYYNGEERAKGNILERFSAQQFPDLHSELNLSSLELGDSALYFCASSVAGTSTEAFFGQGTRLTVV.